This TCR beta chain was sequenced in a study of post-analysis software for immune sequencing data. Background on the study: As for disease course, relapsing-remitting, secondary progressive and progressive-relapsing multiple sclerosis were all included. The study, taken as a whole, reports: Compared against controls, patients with multiple sclerosis displayed significantly lower normalized Chao1 diversity. Co-batched samples clustered tightly together by F measure. Controls showed lower frequencies than patients for five TRBV segments, and TRBV5-6, TRBV5-1 and TRBV20-1 were among these.

About this clonotype: Its antigen is as yet unknown.

Unique molecular identifiers were carried by the TCR beta cDNA libraries. T cells numbering about 0.85 to 10 million gave rise to a few hundred thousand cDNA molecules. TCRdb recomputed calls from the PCR reads with MiXCR, one row per CDR3 protein. The repertoire holds 700,000 to 900,000 distinct CDR3 sequences, with around 45% as singletons. J lost 3 bases, V lost 1 base, and 3 bases had no gene match. The CDR3 loop spans 15 amino acids. CDR1 and CDR2 (germline): LGHNA, YSLEER. The specimen was blood. This receptor was identified in a girl aged 10 to 17 with multiple sclerosis. The chain has TRBV4-3 and TRBJ2-7, with TRBD2 matching over 10 bases. The CDR3: CASSQGASGGYEQYF. In nucleotides, the CDR3 is TGCGCCAGCAGCCAAGGGGCTAGCGGGGGCTACGAGCAGTACTTC.